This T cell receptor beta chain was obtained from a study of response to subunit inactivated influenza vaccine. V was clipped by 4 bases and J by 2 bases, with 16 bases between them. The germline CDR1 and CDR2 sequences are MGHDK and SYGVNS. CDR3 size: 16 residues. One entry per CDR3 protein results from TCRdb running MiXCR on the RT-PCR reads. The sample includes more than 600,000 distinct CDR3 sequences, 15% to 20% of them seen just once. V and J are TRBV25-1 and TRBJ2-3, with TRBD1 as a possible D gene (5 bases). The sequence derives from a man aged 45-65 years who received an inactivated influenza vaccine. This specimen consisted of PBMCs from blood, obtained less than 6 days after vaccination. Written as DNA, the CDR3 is TGTGCCAGCAGTGGGCAGGGCTCCTGGAACACAGATACGCAGTATTTT. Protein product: CASSGQGSWNTDTQYF.